This T cell receptor beta chain was retrieved from a study of blood T cell repertoires in COVID-19. Study summary: Italy, Spain and the United States were the sources of the convalescent and acute COVID-19 samples. The cDNA or gDNA used as material had been derived from T cells, B-cell-depleted T cells, or PBMCs.

The CDR3 is 13 amino acids. V was pared by 0 bases and J by 4 bases, with 7 bases between. Germline assignment: CDR1 GTSNPN and CDR2 SVGIG (reference sequence). A Seattle source enrolled patients during active infection and followed them longitudinally. With respect to this clone: The same CDR3 can be traced to other DNA sequences in this sample.

The assay was immunoSEQ multiplex PCR, and TCRdb's table has in-frame clones only and misses some. The repertoire includes some 180,000 clones, around 79% of them detected once, and 5.5% to 7% sits in the top ten. The sequence was collected from a woman aged 40-49 years with COVID-19, enrolled during active disease. J is TRBJ1-5 and V is TRBV30; D unresolved. The sequencing sample was made of peripheral blood. The CDR3 nucleotides are TGTGCCTGGAGTGTTCGGGAGAATCAGCCCCAGCATTTT. It encodes CAWSVRENQPQHF.